This TCR beta chain was retrieved from a study of cytomegalovirus exposure and HLA in healthy donors. 60 Vbeta and 13 Jbeta primers were used in PCR. The repertoire was sequenced with immunoSEQ multiplex PCR; TCRdb's copy has only in-frame clones and lacks some. The sample holds 100,000 to 150,000 clones, approximately 80% seen once. The CDR3 loop spans 14 amino acids. Germline loops: CDR1 MNHNY, CDR2 SVGAGI (reference sequence). V lost 4 bases and J 2 bases, leaving 11 bases between the germline ends. The sequence came from a man aged 45-65 years in good health and CMV-seronegative. The specimen sequenced was PBMCs. The V call is TRBV6-6, the J call TRBJ2-5, with D possibly being TRBD1 (6 bases). Here the CDR3 DNA reads TGTGCCAGCAGTTTCTCCGGGACACAAGAGACCCAGTACTTC. It specifies CASSFSGTQETQYF.